A single sample gave rise to the 19 T cell receptor beta chains below, sequenced in a study of cytomegalovirus exposure and HLA in healthy donors. The PCR ran on 60 Vbeta and 13 Jbeta primers. Profiling relied on immunoSEQ multiplex PCR, and the TCRdb table lists in-frame clones only, not all of them. The table has approximately 130,000 clones, around 82% seen once; the top ten hold more than 1.5%. Sequencing was performed on PBMCs. The source of these receptors is a boy between 10 and 17 years old in good health and CMV-seronegative.

The V gene is TRBV4-3, the J gene TRBJ2-3; a possible D gene is TRBD1 (5 bases). CDR3 size: 18 residues. CDR1 is LGHNA, CDR2 YSLEER, per germline. Deletions cut 0 bases from V and 2 bases from J, with 18 bases between. CDR3 DNA sequence: TGCGCCAGCAGCCAAGATCATAAGGGGTCTCCCCACACAGATACGCAGTATTTT. Its protein product is CASSQDHKGSPHTDTQYF.

The chain links TRBV19 to TRBJ1-5; TRBD1 is a possible D gene (5 bases). The CDR3 loop spans 14 amino acids. Germline V CDR1 and CDR2: LNHDA, SQIVND (reference sequence). V lost 3 bases and J lost 6, with 12 bases in between. CDR3 sequence (DNA): TGTGCCAGTAGTATTGAGCAGGGAGGTCAGCCCCAGCATTTT. Amino acid sequence: CASSIEQGGQPQHF. The full variable domain, completed using reference TRBV19 and TRBJ1-5, is DGGITQSPKYLFRKEGQNVTLSCEQNLNHDAMYWYRQDPGQGLRLIYYSQIVNDFQKGDIAEGYSVSREKKESFPLTVTSAQKNPTAFYLCASSIEQGGQPQHFGDGTRLSIL.

The table lists this clone with a count of one. The chain employs TRBV5-1 and TRBJ1-2; 7 bases are a match to TRBD1. This CDR3 has 14 amino acids. CDR1 and CDR2 from the germline V gene are SGHRS and YFSETQ. With 4 bases clipped from V and 3 bases from J, the junction kept 6 bases outside the gene matches. The CDR3, as DNA: TGCGCCAGCAGCCCCTCGGGGACAGACTATGGCTACACCTTC. It yields the protein CASSPSGTDYGYTF.

The V and J genes are TRBV5-1 and TRBJ1-2; D is perhaps TRBD1 (5 bases). CDR1 and CDR2 (germline): SGHRS, YFSETQ. V lost 0 bases and J lost 6, with 12 bases in between. This CDR3 has 14 residues. The CDR3 DNA follows: TGCGCCAGCAGCTTGGTACAGGTCGATGATGGCTACACCTTC. Its translation is CASSLVQVDDGYTF.

The chain joins TRBV18 to TRBJ1-2, with a tentative D call TRBD1 (6 bases). The germline V and J ends were trimmed by 6 bases and 2 bases, with 13 bases remaining between them. The CDR3 loop spans 14 amino acids. CDR1 is KGHSH and CDR2 is LQKENI in the germline V gene. The CDR3 sequence: CASSLGATNYGYTF. For the CDR3, the DNA is TGTGCCAGCTCGTTGGGGGCGACGAACTATGGCTACACCTTC.

This chain links TRBV7-9 with TRBJ1-3; 8 nucleotides align to TRBD1. The germline V gene has CDR1 SEHNR and CDR2 FQNEAQ (reference sequence). V was pared by 2 bases and J by 8 bases, with 8 bases of the junction left unmatched. The CDR3 length is 15 residues. CDR3: CASSLTTGDADTIYF. DNA for the CDR3: TGTGCCAGCAGCTTAACGACAGGGGATGCGGACACCATATATTTT. Full variable domain (missing parts from reference TRBV7-9 and TRBJ1-3): DTGVSQNPRHKITKRGQNVTFRCDPISEHNRLYWYRQTLGQGPEFLTYFQNEAQLEKSRLLSDRFSAERPKGSFSTLEIQRTEQGDSAMYLCASSLTTGDADTIYFGEGSWLTVV.

The chain has TRBV6-5 and TRBJ1-2; a weak D match, TRBD1 (6 bases). Germline V CDR1 and CDR2: MNHEY, SVGAGI. Trimming pared 6 bases from V and 2 bases from J, leaving 10 bases between. The CDR3 is 13 residues long. In DNA, the CDR3 is TGTGCCAGCAGACGGGGACAAAACTATGGCTACACCTTC. Protein product: CASRRGQNYGYTF.

The rearrangement joins TRBV29-1 to TRBJ1-2, with a weak D call TRBD1 (6 bases). Germline CDR1 SQVTM, CDR2 ANQGSEA. CDR3 length equals 9 residues. The ends were cut back, 7 bases at V and 6 bases at J, with 6 bases in the middle. CDR3 DNA sequence: TGCAGCGGGGACAATGGCTACACCTTC. Translation: CSGDNGYTF.

The CDR3, as DNA: TGCGCCAGCAGTCAATCGCAGGGGGCGCACACTGAAGCTTTCTTT. Its protein product is CASSQSQGAHTEAFF. This rearrangement joins TRBV23-1 to TRBJ1-1; 8 positions match TRBD1. TRBV23-1 is flagged as an ORF with uncertain function. Trimming removed 0 bases from V and 3 bases from J; junction bases left unmatched: 3. The CDR3 runs 15 residues.

This chain links TRBV6-1 with TRBJ2-7; 16 nucleotides match TRBD2. CDR1 and CDR2 (germline): MNHNS, SASEGT. Unmatched junction bases numbered 3, after V lost 3 bases and J lost 4 bases. The CDR3 length is 16 residues. This chain's CDR3 is CASSEGLAGGPYEQYF. The CDR3 DNA reads TGTGCCAGCAGTGAGGGACTAGCGGGGGGGCCATACGAGCAGTACTTC.

The sample holds a few counts of this clone. This chain links TRBV30 with TRBJ1-5; TRBD1 might be the D (6 bases). V lost 4 bases, J lost 4 bases, and 11 bases lay in between. The CDR3 has 13 amino acids. Germline V gives CDR1 GTSNPN, CDR2 SVGIG (reference sequence). The CDR3 sequence is CAWTPGVNQPQHF. As DNA, the CDR3 is TGTGCCTGGACGCCAGGGGTGAATCAGCCCCAGCATTTT.

This chain links TRBV5-4 with TRBJ2-5; no reliable D call. The CDR3 is 14 residues long. V was shortened by 0 bases and J by 7 bases, with 13 bases between the two germline ends. From germline, CDR1 is SGHNT and CDR2 YYREEE (reference sequence). The CDR3 nucleotides are TGTGCCAGCAGCTTGGTCGTCGAGCCGGGGACCCAGTACTTC. This encodes CASSLVVEPGTQYF.

This clone was counted a single time. The chain uses TRBV29-1 and TRBJ2-5; D not resolved. The J call is in doubt because the DNA end fits TRBJ2-7 better. This CDR3 region has 17 residues. Germline CDR1 is SQVTM and CDR2 is ANQGSEA. The CDR3 loop reads CSVELVTPAPPNYEQYF. CDR3 DNA: TGCAGCGTTGAATTGGTGACTCCGGCCCCGCCGAACTACGAGCAGTACTTC.

The chain joins TRBV19 to TRBJ1-1, with D hard to call. Trimming took 7 bases from V and 3 from J, leaving 18 bases between them. The CDR3 covers 15 residues. CDR1 and CDR2 (germline): LNHDA, SQIVND (reference sequence). The CDR3 is CASTGGLGEYTEAFF. CDR3 in DNA: TGTGCCAGTACCGGTGGGCTTGGGGAGTACACTGAAGCTTTCTTT.

This clone was observed a single time. The genes are TRBV5-4 and TRBJ1-1, with D maybe TRBD1 (5 bases). The CDR3 runs 13 residues. V gave up 5 bases and J gave up 0 bases, with 8 bases separating them. Germline V CDR1 and CDR2: SGHNT, YYREEE (reference sequence). CDR3: CASRAGLNTEAFF. The CDR3 coding sequence is TGTGCCAGCAGGGCAGGGCTGAACACTGAAGCTTTCTTT.

This chain joins TRBV6-4 and TRBJ2-1; TRBD2 matches at 13 bases. This CDR3 contains 14 residues. CDR1 is MRHNA and CDR2 is SNTAGT in the germline V gene. V trimming: 5 bases; J trimming: 8 bases; junction bases outside the gene matches: 3. The chain's CDR3 is CASSTSGGADEQFF. CDR3 bases: TGTGCCAGCAGTACTAGCGGGGGGGCAGATGAGCAGTTCTTC.

In regard to this clone: One base away lies a much larger clone, so this may be a sequencing read error. The rearrangement links TRBV7-9 to TRBJ1-1, with D unclear. From germline, CDR1 is SEHNR and CDR2 FQNEAQ (reference sequence). The ends were cut back, 3 bases at V and 1 base at J, with 6 bases in the middle. The CDR3 length is 13 residues. The CDR3 DNA reads as TGTGCCAGCAGCTTGGGAGAGAACACTGAAGCTTTCTTT. Encoded protein: CASSLGENTEAFF.

The rearrangement links TRBV7-3 to TRBJ1-1; 11 bases map to TRBD1. The CDR3 extends over 14 amino acids. Trimming at V came to 5 bases and at J to 4 bases, leaving 3 bases not matched to a gene. Germline V CDR1 and CDR2: SGHTA, FQGTGA. The CDR3 DNA follows: TGTGCCAGCAGCCCGGGACAGGGGGTCACTGAAGCTTTCTTT. This codes for CASSPGQGVTEAFF.

The V and J genes are TRBV2 and TRBJ1-2, with TRBD1 matching over 9 bases. The trim removed 6 bases at V and 7 bases at J, leaving 6 bases unmatched. The CDR3 contains 13 residues. CDR1 SNHLY and CDR2 FYNNEI come from the germline V gene. CDR3 bases: TGTGCCAGCAGGGGGACAGGGTTGCTTGGCTACACCTTC. Translating gives CASRGTGLLGYTF.